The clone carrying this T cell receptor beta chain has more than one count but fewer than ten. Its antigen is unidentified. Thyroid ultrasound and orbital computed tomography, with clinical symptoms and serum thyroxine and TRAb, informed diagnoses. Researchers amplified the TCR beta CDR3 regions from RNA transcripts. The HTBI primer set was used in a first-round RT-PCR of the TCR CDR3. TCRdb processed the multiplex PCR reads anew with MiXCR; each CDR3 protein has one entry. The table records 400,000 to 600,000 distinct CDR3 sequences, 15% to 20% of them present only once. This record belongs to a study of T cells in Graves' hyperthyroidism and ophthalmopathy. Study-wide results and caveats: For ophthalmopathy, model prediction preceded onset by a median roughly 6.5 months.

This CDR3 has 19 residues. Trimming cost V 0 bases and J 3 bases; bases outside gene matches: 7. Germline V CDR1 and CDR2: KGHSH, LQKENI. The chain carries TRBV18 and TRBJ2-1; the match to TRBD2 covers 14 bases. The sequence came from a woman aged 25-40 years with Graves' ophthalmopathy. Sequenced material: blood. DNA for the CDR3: TGTGCCAGCTCACCACCTGCGACTAGCGGGAGGGCCTACTACAATGAGCAGTTCTTC. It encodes CASSPPATSGRAYYNEQFF.